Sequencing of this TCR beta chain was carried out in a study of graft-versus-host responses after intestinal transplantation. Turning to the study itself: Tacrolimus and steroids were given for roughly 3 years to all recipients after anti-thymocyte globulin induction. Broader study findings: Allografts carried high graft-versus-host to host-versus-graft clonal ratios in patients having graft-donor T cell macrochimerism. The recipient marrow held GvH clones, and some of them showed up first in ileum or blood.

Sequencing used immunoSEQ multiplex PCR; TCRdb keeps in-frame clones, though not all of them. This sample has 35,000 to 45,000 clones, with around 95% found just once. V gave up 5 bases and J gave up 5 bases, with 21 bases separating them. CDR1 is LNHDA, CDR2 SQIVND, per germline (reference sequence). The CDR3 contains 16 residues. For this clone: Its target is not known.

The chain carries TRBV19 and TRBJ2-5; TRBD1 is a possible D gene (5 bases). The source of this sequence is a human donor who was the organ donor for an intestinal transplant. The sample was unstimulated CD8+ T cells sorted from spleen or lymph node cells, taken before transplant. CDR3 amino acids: CASSLSQWTLFETQYF. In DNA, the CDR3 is TGTGCCAGTAGTCTCTCCCAATGGACATTGTTCGAGACCCAGTACTTC.